These 12 T cell receptor beta chains were sequenced from one sample in a study of tumor-infiltrating lymphocytes in primary liver carcinoma. RNA and DNA were co-extracted from around 20-30 mg of unsorted bulk tissue. A primer in the constant region served to generate TCR beta cDNA from 450 to 600 ng of total RNA. Each TCR beta library was derived from three nested multiplex PCR rounds that employed slightly modified ARM-PCR. PCR rounds one and two used TRBV1-TRBV30 forward primers with a C-beta reverse primer for about 9 cycles each. TCRdb ran MiXCR on the multiplex PCR reads and lists one entry per CDR3 protein. Of more than 85,000 distinct CDR3 sequences listed, about four fifths are singletons. The specimen was liver tumor tissue from sampling region 3. Regarding subset: tumor region T3, left-lateral pole. These receptors came from a man in his forties with primary liver carcinoma and hepatitis B virus infection.

This clonotype was recorded a few times. At one boundary the junction diverges from the germline segment, which might be a read error. The genes are TRBV5-1 and TRBJ1-1, with D tentatively TRBD1 (5 bases). This CDR3 region has 15 residues. The germline V gene encodes CDR1 SGHRS and CDR2 YFSETQ. CDR3 amino acids: CASSLVGGARTEAFF. The DNA for the CDR3 is TGTGCCAGCAGCTTGGTCGGAGGGGCAAGGACTGAAGCTTTCTTT.

In nucleotides, the CDR3 is TGTGTCTGCAGTTACTCGAGGGACAGGGAGTTTTACGAGCAGTACTTC. Translation gives CVCSYSRDREFYEQYF. The chain uses TRBV6-6 and TRBJ2-7; 9 bases align to TRBD1. This CDR3 is 16 amino acids long. Germline V gives CDR1 MNHNY, CDR2 SVGAGI (reference sequence).

To note about this clonotype: The missing conserved phenylalanine or tryptophan at the end of this CDR3 makes a read error likely. This rearrangement joins TRBV29-1 to TRBJ2-5; D is unclear. CDR1 and CDR2 from the germline V gene are SQVTM and ANQGSEA. V was pared by 7 bases and J by 2 bases, with 11 bases between. The length of the CDR3 is 12 residues. CDR3: CSAVTFQETQYL. In DNA form, the CDR3 reads TGCAGCGCCGTGACTTTTCAAGAGACCCAGTACTTG.

As for this clonotype: It is likely a read error, because the conserved phenylalanine at the end of the CDR3 is missing. The rearrangement uses TRBV12-3 or TRBV12-4 and TRBJ1-5; D is ambiguous. This CDR3 is 13 amino acids long. With 5 bases removed from V and 5 bases from J, the gap between germline ends came to 10 bases. The CDR3 DNA is TGTGCCAGCAGTCGGACGATAGATCAGCCCCAGCATTTG. Translated: CASSRTIDQPQHL.

About this clonotype: Mismatch with germline at one junction end may stem from a read error. The V gene is TRBV5-4, the J gene TRBJ2-5; TRBD2 is a possible D gene (5 bases). In germline, CDR1 is SGHNT, CDR2 YYREEE (reference sequence). CDR3 size: 14 residues. CDR3 DNA sequence: TGTGCCGGCACCTTGGAGGCTAGCCAAGAGGCCCAGTACTTC. It is translated as CAGTLEASQEAQYF.

To note about this clonotype: Being one base from a much bigger clone, this may be a read error. This rearrangement joins TRBV28 to TRBJ2-7, with D maybe TRBD1 (6 bases). The germline V gene has CDR1 MDHEN and CDR2 SYDVKM. The CDR3 has 15 residues. In DNA form, the CDR3 reads TGTGCCAGCAGCTCCCGACAGGAAACTTCCTACGAGGAGTACTTC. Its protein product is CASSSRQETSYEEYF.

Comments on this clonotype: The germline gene is not matched at one end of the junction; a read error may be the cause. The chain couples TRBV11-3 to TRBJ2-3; D might be TRBD1 (5 bases). The DNA end is more similar to TRBJ1-5, so the J call may be wrong. The CDR3 has 15 residues. Germline-derived CDR1 and CDR2 are SGHNT and YENEEA. The CDR3 DNA reads as TGTGACAGCAGCCCGGGGGGACTCCGGGGCGGAACGCAGCATTTT. Translated, it gives CDSSPGGLRGGTQHF.

A word on this clonotype: At one end, the junction sequence differs from germline, possibly due to a read error. This chain links TRBV6-2 or TRBV6-3 with TRBJ1-1; D unresolved. This CDR3 is 14 amino acids long. Germline CDR1 MNHEY, CDR2 SVGEGT. CDR3 coding DNA: TGTGCCAGTAGTTACCTGGGAGCTGGCACTGAAGCTTTCTTC. The encoded protein is CASSYLGAGTEAFF.

As to this clonotype: This likely comes from a read error, as the CDR3 has no conserved phenylalanine or tryptophan at its end. Because the CDR3's place on the DNA is in doubt, the DNA is left out and the CDR3 is given as listed by TCRdb. The V and J genes are TRBV29-1 and TRBJ2-5; the table assigns TRBD1, which was not confirmed against the DNA. Germline V lookup: CDR1 SQVTM, CDR2 ANQGSEA. Termini included, the CDR3 measures 13 amino acids. The CDR3 protein is CSVAGLGQETQNS.

For this clonotype: The junction departs from germline at one end; a sequencing error may be responsible. The chain employs TRBV12-3 or TRBV12-4 and TRBJ2-1, with 8 bases lining up with TRBD2. The CDR3 runs 16 residues. The CDR3 nucleotides read TGTGACAGCAGCCTTCTAGGGAGCGGGAGAGGAAATGAGCAGTTCTTC. This translates into CDSSLLGSGRGNEQFF.

Regarding this clonotype: Lacking the conserved final phenylalanine or tryptophan, this CDR3 likely reflects a read error. This rearrangement joins TRBV29-1 to TRBJ2-1, with 13 positions matching TRBD2. This CDR3 contains 14 residues. CDR1 is SQVTM, CDR2 ANQGSEA, per germline. The V gene end was trimmed by 7 bases and the J gene end by 8 bases; junction bases not matched to a gene: 8. CDR3: CSGQGLAGVDEQFL. The CDR3 DNA sequence: TGCAGCGGGCAAGGACTAGCGGGAGTAGATGAGCAGTTCTTG.

With regard to this clonotype: One end of the junction does not line up with germline, which may come from a read error. J is TRBJ1-6 and V is TRBV5-6, with 8 bases fitting TRBD1. This CDR3 comprises 12 residues. Germline CDR1 reads SGHDT; CDR2 reads YYEEEE. CDR3 in amino acids: CASSFSGQGKRF. The CDR3 nucleotides read TGCGCCAGCAGCTTCTCCGGACAGGGCAAACGCTTT.